This T cell receptor (beta chain) was recorded in a study of blood T cells in healthy people across ages. Findings and caveats of the study: There was no known CMV status for donors, so expanded clonotype changes were possibly confounded.

Then a second PCR, running roughly 7 to 11 cycles, was carried out with a sample-barcoded 5' primer and a J-beta primer mix. In TCRdb, the 5' RACE reads were re-called with MiXCR into one record per CDR3 protein. The profile shows 750,000 to 950,000 distinct CDR3 sequences, around a quarter of them singletons. A remark on this clonotype: Its antigen is not known.

The amount of total RNA extracted per sample was at least 6 micrograms. This same sample was also taken into another study, of T cells of mothers and their children. As that report states: Barcodes and 2-4 random nucleotides were added by M1S in the second PCR.

The origin of this receptor is a boy younger than 18 in good health. The sequenced sample consisted of blood.

CDR3 sequence: CARPPALGRQYF. The CDR3 DNA follows: TGTGCCAGACCCCCTGCCCTGGGCAGGCAGTACTTC. The rearrangement links TRBV28 to TRBJ2-7; D gene ambiguous. Trimming left V 9 bases short and J 9 bases short, with 18 bases between. CDR3 size: 12 residues. Germline V CDR1 and CDR2: MDHEN, SYDVKM. The full variable domain, completed using reference TRBV28 and TRBJ2-7, is DVKVTQSSRYLVKRTGEKVFLECVQDMDHENMFWYRQDPGLGLRLIYFSYDVKMKEKGDIPEGYSVSREKKERFSLILESASTNQTSMYLCARPPALGRQYFGPGTRLTVT.